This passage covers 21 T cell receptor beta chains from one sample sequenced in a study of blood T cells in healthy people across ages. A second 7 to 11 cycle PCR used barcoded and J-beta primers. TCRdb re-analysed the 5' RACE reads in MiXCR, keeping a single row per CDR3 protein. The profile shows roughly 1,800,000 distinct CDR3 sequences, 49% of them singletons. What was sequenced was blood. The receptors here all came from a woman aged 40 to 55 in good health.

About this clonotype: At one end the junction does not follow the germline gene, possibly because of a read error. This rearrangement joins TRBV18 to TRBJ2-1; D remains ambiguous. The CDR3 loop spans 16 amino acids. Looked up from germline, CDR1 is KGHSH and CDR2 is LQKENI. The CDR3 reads CAGSQISEIGYNEQFF. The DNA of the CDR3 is TGTGCCGGCTCACAAATCTCTGAGATAGGCTACAATGAGCAGTTCTTC.

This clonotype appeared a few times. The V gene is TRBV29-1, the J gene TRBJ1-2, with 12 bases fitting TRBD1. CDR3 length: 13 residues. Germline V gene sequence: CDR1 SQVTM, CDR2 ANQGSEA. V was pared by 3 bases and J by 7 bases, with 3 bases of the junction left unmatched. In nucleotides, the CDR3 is TGCAGCGTTGAGGGACAGGGGGCCTCTGGCTACACCTTC. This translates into CSVEGQGASGYTF.

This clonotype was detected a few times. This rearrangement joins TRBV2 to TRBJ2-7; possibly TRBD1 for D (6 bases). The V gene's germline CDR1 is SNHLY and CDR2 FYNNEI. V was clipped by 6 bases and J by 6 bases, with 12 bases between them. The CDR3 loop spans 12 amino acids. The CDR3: CASRLTGPEQYF. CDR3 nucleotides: TGTGCCAGCAGGCTAACAGGGCCCGAGCAGTACTTC.

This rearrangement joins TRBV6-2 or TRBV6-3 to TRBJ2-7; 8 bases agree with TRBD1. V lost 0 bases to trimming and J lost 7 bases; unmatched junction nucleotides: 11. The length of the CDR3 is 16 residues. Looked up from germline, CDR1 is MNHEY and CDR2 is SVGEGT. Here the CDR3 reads CASSYSIGTGVGEQYF. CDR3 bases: TGTGCCAGCAGTTACTCCATCGGGACAGGTGTTGGAGAGCAGTACTTC.

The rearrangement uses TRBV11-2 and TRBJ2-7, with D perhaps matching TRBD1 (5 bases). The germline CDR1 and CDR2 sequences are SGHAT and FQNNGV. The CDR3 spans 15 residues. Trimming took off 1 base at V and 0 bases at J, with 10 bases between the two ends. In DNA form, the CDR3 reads TGTGCCAGCAGCTTAGCCGCGACAGACTCCTACGAGCAGTACTTC. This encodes CASSLAATDSYEQYF.

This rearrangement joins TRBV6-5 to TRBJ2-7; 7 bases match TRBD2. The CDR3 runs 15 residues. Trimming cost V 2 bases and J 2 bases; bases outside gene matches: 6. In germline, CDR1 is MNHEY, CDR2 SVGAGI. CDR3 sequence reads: CASSYGGGRPYEQYF. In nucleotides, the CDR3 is TGTGCCAGCAGTTACGGGGGAGGGCGCCCCTACGAGCAGTACTTC.

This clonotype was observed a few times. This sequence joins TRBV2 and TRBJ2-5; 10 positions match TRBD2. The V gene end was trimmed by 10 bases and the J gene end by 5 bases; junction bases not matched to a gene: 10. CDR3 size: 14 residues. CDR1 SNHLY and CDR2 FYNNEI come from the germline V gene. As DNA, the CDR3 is TGTGCCAATATAGCGGGGGGCCCCGGGGAGACCCAGTACTTC. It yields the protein CANIAGGPGETQYF.

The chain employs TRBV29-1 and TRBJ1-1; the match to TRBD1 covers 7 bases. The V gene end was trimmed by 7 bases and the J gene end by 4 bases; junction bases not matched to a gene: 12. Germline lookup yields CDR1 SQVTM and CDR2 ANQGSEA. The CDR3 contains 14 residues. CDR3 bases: TGCAGCGCCCACGGGACAGCCGGGAGCACTGAAGCTTTCTTT. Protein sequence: CSAHGTAGSTEAFF.

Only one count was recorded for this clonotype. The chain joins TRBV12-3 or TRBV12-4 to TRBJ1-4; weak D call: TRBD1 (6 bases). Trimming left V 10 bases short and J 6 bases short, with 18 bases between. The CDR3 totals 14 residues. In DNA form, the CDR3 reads TGTGCCACCTTAACAGGGAGTCCGGATGAAAAACTGTTTTTT. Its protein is CATLTGSPDEKLFF.

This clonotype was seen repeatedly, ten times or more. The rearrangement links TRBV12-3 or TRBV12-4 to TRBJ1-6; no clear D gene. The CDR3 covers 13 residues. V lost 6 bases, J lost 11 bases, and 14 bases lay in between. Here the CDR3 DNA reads TGTGCCAGCAGCTCGCCGCCGCCTGCACCCCTCCACTTT. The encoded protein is CASSSPPPAPLHF.

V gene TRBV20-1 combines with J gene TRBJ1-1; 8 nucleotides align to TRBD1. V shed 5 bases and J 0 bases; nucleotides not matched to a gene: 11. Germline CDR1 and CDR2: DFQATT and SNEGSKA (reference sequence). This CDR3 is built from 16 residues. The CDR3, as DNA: TGCAGTGCTCCGGAAAGGACAGGGCCCATGAACACTGAAGCTTTCTTT. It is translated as CSAPERTGPMNTEAFF.

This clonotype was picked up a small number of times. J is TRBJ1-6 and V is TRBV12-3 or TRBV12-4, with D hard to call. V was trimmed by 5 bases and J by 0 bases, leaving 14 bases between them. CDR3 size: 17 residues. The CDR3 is CASSAEGASSYNSPLHF. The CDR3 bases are TGTGCCAGCAGTGCCGAAGGAGCCAGCTCCTATAATTCACCCCTCCACTTT.

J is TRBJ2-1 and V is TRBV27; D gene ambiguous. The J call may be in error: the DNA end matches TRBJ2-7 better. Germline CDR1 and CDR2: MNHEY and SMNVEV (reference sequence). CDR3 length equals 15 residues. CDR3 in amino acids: CASSSSASSYNEQYF. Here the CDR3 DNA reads TGTGCCAGCAGTTCGTCCGCGAGCTCCTACAATGAGCAGTACTTC.

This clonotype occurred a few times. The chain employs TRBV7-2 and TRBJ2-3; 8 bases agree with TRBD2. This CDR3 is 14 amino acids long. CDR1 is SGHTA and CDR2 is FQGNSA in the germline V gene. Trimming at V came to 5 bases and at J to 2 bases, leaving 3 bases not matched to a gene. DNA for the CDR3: TGTGCCAGCAGCAAACTAGCGGTCACAGATACGCAGTATTTT. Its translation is CASSKLAVTDTQYF.

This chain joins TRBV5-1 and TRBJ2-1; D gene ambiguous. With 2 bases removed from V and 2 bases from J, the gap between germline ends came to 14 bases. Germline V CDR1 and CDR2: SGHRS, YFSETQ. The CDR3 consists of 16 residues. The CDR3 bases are TGCGCCAGCAGCTTTCTTTCCGGAGAGACCTACAATGAGCAGTTCTTC. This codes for CASSFLSGETYNEQFF.

The CDR3 region has the DNA TGCGCCAGCAGCCAAATGAGCGGGGGGGGAGATACGCAGTATTTT. It codes for CASSQMSGGGDTQYF. This chain uses TRBV4-3 with TRBJ2-3; 10 positions match TRBD2. Germline CDR1 is LGHNA and CDR2 is YSLEER. Losses at the gene ends were 2 bases for V and 5 bases for J; bases not matched to a gene: 4. The CDR3 consists of 15 residues.

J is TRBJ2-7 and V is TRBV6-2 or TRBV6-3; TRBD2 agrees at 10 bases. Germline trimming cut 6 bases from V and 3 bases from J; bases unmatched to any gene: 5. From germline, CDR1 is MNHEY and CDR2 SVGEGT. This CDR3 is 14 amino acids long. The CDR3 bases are TGTGCCAGCAGCTTTAGCGGGGGGATCTACGAGCAGTACTTC. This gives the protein CASSFSGGIYEQYF.

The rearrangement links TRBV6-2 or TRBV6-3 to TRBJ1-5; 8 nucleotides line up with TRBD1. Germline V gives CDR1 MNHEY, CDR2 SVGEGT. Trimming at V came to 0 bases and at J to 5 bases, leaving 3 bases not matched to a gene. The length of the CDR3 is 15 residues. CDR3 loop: CASSYSAGGYQPQHF. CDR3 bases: TGTGCCAGCAGTTACTCGGCAGGGGGCTATCAGCCCCAGCATTTT.

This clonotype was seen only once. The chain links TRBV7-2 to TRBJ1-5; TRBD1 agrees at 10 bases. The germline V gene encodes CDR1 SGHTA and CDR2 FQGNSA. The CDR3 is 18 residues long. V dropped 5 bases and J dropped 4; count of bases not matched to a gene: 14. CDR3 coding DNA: TGTGCCAGCAGCCCCTGGTTGGACAGGGGGGGATGGAATCAGCCCCAGCATTTT. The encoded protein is CASSPWLDRGGWNQPQHF.

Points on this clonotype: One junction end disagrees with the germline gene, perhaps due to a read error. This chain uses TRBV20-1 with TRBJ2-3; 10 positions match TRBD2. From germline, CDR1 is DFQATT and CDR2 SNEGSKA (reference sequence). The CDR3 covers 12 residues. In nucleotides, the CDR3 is TGCAGTTCTAGCGGGGGAAGAGATACGCAGTATTTT. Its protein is CSSSGGRDTQYF.

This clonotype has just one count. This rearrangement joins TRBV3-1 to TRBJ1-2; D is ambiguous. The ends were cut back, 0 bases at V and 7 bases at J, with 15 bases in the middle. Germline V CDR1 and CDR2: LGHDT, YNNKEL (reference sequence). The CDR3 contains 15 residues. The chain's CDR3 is CASSQDGRIVGGYTF. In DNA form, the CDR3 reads TGTGCCAGCAGCCAAGATGGCCGGATCGTGGGTGGCTACACCTTC.